Sequencing of this T cell receptor beta chain was carried out in a study of molecular identifiers for immune sequencing clone quantification (dated 2018 in TCRdb). Background on the whole study: For a replicate experiment, the RNA from either approximately 20,000 or 100,000 naive CD8 T cells was divided into five aliquots, and four of those aliquots went on to sequencing. CD8 T cells were used in a methods study to benchmark molecular-identifier clustering-based TCR repertoire sequencing (MIDCIRS) and TCR RNA copy counting. Findings and caveats that apply to the study as a whole: Spiked-in Jurkat TCR RNA equivalent to a single cell was reported to be detectable even among one million naive CD8 T cells. When barcode sub-clustering was left out, chimeric consensus sequences inflated TCR diversity, with chimeras reaching as high as 47%. Identical TCR molecules sharing a barcode could cause highly expanded clone sizes to be underestimated. In CMV-specific effector cells, clones with more than 20 RNA copies accounted for over 97% of molecules, whereas in naive cells such clones accounted for under 1%. About three recovered TCR RNA copies per cell were obtained by modeling, versus roughly 10 by digital PCR, implying a capture efficiency of about 30%. Spiked-in Jurkat TCR RNA (roughly 10 copies' worth), which is not part of the donor repertoire, was contained in the naive libraries.

Libraries of naive CD8 T cells were generated from around 20,000 to 990,000 sorted cells, with 10%, 30% or 50% of the purified RNA used. Naive CD8 T cells, defined as CD8+CD4-CCR7+CD45RA+, were FACS-sorted into RLT Plus buffer on a BD FACSAria II. Detection sensitivity was tested by spiking Jurkat RNA equal to about eleven TCR copies' worth into samples containing roughly 18,000-1,000,000 naive CD8 T cells. Enrichment of CD8 T cells was done with RosetteSep CD8+ T Cell Enrichment Cocktail plus Ficoll-Paque, and ACK red cell lysis came afterward. Ten or more counts support this clonotype. The clone's antigen remains unknown. No qualities accompany the bases; no much larger clone lies one base away. Inclusive of the bounding cysteine and phenylalanine, the CDR3 is 17 residues long. Solely the CDR3 DNA is kept, with 51 bases framed from the first base. Relative to germline, V is missing 0 bases and J is missing 1 base, with 3 bases of the junction outside any gene match. CDR1 and CDR2 were assigned from the germline V gene as SGHAT and FQNNGV.

Library preparation employed PCR. The sequencer listed for this sample is Illumina HiSeq 4000. Bulk TCR libraries were prepared as previously described, using TCR primers listed in Table S5. Total RNA was purified with the Qiagen AllPrep DNA/RNA kit. Before any analysis, reads coming from multiple sequencing runs of the same library were combined into one pool. As for how the authors treated the data: Reads were retained only if the reads had an exact TCR constant sequence, and the retained reads were trimmed to 150 nt and grouped according to their 12-nt molecular barcodes. Within each barcode group, reads were sub-clustered at a 15% Levenshtein threshold, and quality-weighted consensus sequences were built per RNA molecule. Non-functional sequences were discarded, and so were lower-count sequences lying one edit away from another sequence. Based on fitting two negative binomial distributions, any barcode sub-cluster with under 20% of the maximum read count was discarded. TCRdb trimmed the raw reads at Q25, called clones with MiXCR and kept productive beta chains. Merged by CDR3 protein, the rows form single entries marked with the most common genes and DNA. The V and J calls shown here were made by TCRdb, not taken from the authors' results. The sample table shows about 640,000 distinct CDR3 sequences, and just under 20% are seen once. Together, the top ten hold 0.7% to 1% of the sample.

The TCR was taken from a human donor in good health. Some libraries in this study had Jurkat cell RNA spiked in. The chain joins TRBV11-2 to TRBJ2-2; 9 of the junction bases match TRBD2. Sequenced: naive CD8+ T cells from blood, with Jurkat cell RNA spiked in. This specimen's cell subset or site label, interpreted: FACS-sorted CD8+CD4-CCR7+CD45RA+ naive T cells. The CDR3 has the sequence CASSLDVAGENTGELFF. The DNA reads as follows: TGTGCCAGCAGCTTAGATGTAGCGGGAGAGAACACCGGGGAGCTGTTTTTT.